The T cell receptor beta chain under discussion was sequenced for a study of vaccination and CD4 T cells after COVID-19. For the study at large: At a median about 95 days (range 35 to 161) after diagnosis, post-COVID samples were drawn. Ranging from 14 to 241, the interval between dose two and post-vaccine sampling had a median of roughly 73 days.

The V gene end was trimmed by 6 bases and the J gene end by 9 bases; junction bases not matched to a gene: 10. This CDR3 has 15 residues. Germline V lookup: CDR1 SGHAT, CDR2 FQNNGV. Sample treatment: roughly ten-day PBMC culture with coronavirus spike peptide pools or control peptides (ViraFEST assay). With the Oncomine TCR Beta short-read assay, DNA from cultured CD4+ T cells was sequenced. TCRdb reprocessed the PCR reads via MiXCR and lists one record per CDR3 protein. The sample lists roughly 20,000 distinct CDR3 sequences, about 56% seen once, with more than 8.5% in the top ten. About this clonotype: What it binds is unknown.

The sequenced material came from CD4+ T cells from blood, cultured in vitro. The chain recombines TRBV11-2 with TRBJ2-3, with 12 bases aligning to TRBD1. The clonotype was recovered from a human donor who had recovered from COVID-19. The CDR3 protein is CASSAGTGGSGTQYF. The CDR3 DNA sequence: TGTGCCAGCAGTGCCGGGACAGGGGGCTCGGGGACGCAGTATTTT.